This TCR beta chain was identified in a study of regulatory T cells in long-lasting Graves disease. Study context: Patients newly diagnosed with Graves' had been on antithyroid drugs for under 3 months. Points from the study as a whole: Possibly, accuracy suffered from the small sample size. More public clonotypes were shared by persistent patients (around 2,800) than by new patients (about 1,000). Persistent disease was associated with favored TRBV28 usage and with favored use of TRBJ1-2 and TRBJ2-5.

Trimming removed 1 base at V and 3 bases at J, with 13 bases between. The CDR3 extends over 15 amino acids. For TCR beta, libraries came from iRepertoire HTBI primers and Arm-PCR of CDR3 regions. TCRdb re-derived calls from the multiplex PCR reads in MiXCR, one entry per CDR3 protein. The table lists hundreds of thousands of distinct CDR3 sequences, about 16% of them singletons, with roughly 25% in the top ten. Time point given: newly diagnosed GD, antithyroid drugs for less than 3 months. RNA from PBMCs was the source of the TCR library. As concerns this clonotype: What it recognizes is unknown.

These same records also appear under a second study, on T cells in Graves' hyperthyroidism and ophthalmopathy.

Sequencing was performed on peripheral blood mononuclear cells (PBMCs), taken at new diagnosis, from a patient treated with antithyroid drugs. The origin of this receptor is a woman aged 40-65 years with Graves disease. This sequence joins TRBV12-3 or TRBV12-4 and TRBJ2-7; D assignment may be TRBD1 or TRBD2 (5 bases each). CDR3 sequence: CASSLGGSKIYEQYF. In DNA, the CDR3 is TGTGCCAGCAGTTTAGGGGGGAGTAAAATCTACGAGCAGTACTTC.